The rows below give T cell receptor beta chains drawn from one sample of a study of blood T cells in healthy people across ages. TCRdb fed the 5' RACE reads into MiXCR, producing one record per CDR3 protein. This table has roughly 1.9 million distinct CDR3 sequences, approximately 40% appearing once. The sequencing input was blood. These receptors were obtained from a human donor in good health. The conserved cysteine and the conserved F or W are not part of the CDR3 here.

v_call	j_call	cdr3_aa
TRBV12-5	TRBJ2-5	ASLNRTAQETQY
TRBV5-1	TRBJ1-1	ASSDLGSEAF
TRBV7-2	TRBJ1-6	ASSLEGLNSPLH
TRBV25-1	TRBJ2-7	ARWGIGKDEQY
TRBV15	TRBJ2-3	ATSSRAVSSADTQY
TRBV11-2	TRBJ2-7	ASSRDRVPYYEQY
TRBV7-2	TRBJ2-5	ASSLAGQGETQY
TRBV11-2	TRBJ2-5	ASRRTGPRGEQY
TRBV4-3	TRBJ2-5	AGSQGAGKGETQY
TRBV12-3/TRBV12-4	TRBJ1-4	ASRQGTLNEKRF
TRBV12-3/TRBV12-4	TRBJ2-3	ASSPRDYPSTDTQY
TRBV7-2	TRBJ1-1	ASSLASRGDTEAF
TRBV5-1	TRBJ2-1	ASSSGAGYNEQF
TRBV29-1	TRBJ2-6	SVKPSGANVLT
TRBV11-2	TRBJ2-7	ASSLGRGEVPYEQY
TRBV29-1	TRBJ1-1	SVEDLIQGSMAF
TRBV29-1	TRBJ1-6	SAEPAVFSPLH
TRBV7-2	TRBJ2-1	ASSLRGRVEDEQF
TRBV7-3	TRBJ2-1	ARLAGGGYNEQF
TRBV20-1	TRBJ2-3	SAEGRTYWGTDTQY
TRBV29-1	TRBJ2-7	SARQGAYEQY
TRBV12-3/TRBV12-4	TRBJ1-5	ASSRTGVDQPQH
TRBV6-2/TRBV6-3	TRBJ2-5	ASSYGPSGGQETQY
TRBV7-2	TRBJ2-5	ASSFSIGQGGGETQY
TRBV5-1	TRBJ2-5	ASSLNQVQETQY
TRBV5-1	TRBJ2-1	ASSWTLAEGDEQF
TRBV20-1	TRBJ2-1	SAYRTVPYNEQF
TRBV6-5	TRBJ2-7	ASSSGTFPYEQY
TRBV15	TRBJ2-3	ATSRVEVTDTQY
TRBV5-5	TRBJ2-3	ASSLDLVTDTQY
TRBV6-2/TRBV6-3	TRBJ2-7	ASSYHPPVDEQY
TRBV5-1	TRBJ2-1	ASSLEGSSYNEQF
TRBV4-1	TRBJ2-3	ASSHRQGIPDTQY